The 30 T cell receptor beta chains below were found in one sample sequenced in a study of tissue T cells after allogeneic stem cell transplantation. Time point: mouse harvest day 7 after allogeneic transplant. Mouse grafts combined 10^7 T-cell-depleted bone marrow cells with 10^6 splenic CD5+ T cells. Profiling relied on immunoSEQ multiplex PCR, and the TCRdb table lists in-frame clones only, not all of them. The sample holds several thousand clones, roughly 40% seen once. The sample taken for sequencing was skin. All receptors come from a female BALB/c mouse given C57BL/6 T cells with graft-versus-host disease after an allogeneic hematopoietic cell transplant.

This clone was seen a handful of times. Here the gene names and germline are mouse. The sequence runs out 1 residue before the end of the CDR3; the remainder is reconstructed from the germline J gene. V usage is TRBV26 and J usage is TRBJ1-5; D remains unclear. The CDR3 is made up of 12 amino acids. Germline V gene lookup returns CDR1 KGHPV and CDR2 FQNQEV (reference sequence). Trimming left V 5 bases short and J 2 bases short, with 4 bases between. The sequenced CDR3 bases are TGTGCCAGCAGTTTATACAACCAGGCTCCGCTT. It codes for CASSLYNQAPL. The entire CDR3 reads CASSLYNQAPLF.

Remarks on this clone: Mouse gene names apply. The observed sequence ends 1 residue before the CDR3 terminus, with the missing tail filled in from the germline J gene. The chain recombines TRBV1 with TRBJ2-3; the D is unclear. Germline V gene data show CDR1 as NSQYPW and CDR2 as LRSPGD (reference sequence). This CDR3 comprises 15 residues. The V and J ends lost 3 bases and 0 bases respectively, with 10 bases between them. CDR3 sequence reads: CTCSAPGSSAETLYF. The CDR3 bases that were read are TGCACCTGCAGTGCCCCGGGATCTAGTGCAGAAACGCTGTAT.

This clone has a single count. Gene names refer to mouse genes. The DNA read from the CDR3 is TGCTCCAGCAGTCAATCGACGGGGGCGTATAATTCGCCCCTCTAC. This codes for CSSSQSTGAYNSPLY. The entire CDR3 reads CSSSQSTGAYNSPLYF. The gene calls are TRBV23 and TRBJ1-6. The read ends 1 residue early relative to the CDR3; the germline J gene fills the gap. TRBJ1-6 is flagged as an ORF with uncertain function. The CDR3 runs 16 residues. Looked up from germline, CDR1 is KGHTA and CDR2 is FQNQQP.

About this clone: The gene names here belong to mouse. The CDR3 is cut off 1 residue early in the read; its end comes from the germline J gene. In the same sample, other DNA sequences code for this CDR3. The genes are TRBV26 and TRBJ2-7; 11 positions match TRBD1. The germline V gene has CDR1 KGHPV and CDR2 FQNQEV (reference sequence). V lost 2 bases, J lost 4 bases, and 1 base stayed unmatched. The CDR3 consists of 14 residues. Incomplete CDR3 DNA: TGTGCCAGCAGTCTGCGGGACAGGGGGTATGAACAGTAC. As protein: CASSLRDRGYEQY. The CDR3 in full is CASSLRDRGYEQYF.

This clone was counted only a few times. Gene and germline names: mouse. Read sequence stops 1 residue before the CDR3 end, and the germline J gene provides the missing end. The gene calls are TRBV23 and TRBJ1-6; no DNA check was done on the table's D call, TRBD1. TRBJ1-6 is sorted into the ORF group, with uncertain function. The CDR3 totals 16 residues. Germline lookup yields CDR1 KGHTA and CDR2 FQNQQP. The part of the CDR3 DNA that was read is TGCTCCAGCAGTCAGTGGACAGGGGGCCCTAATTCGCCCCTCTAC. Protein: CSSSQWTGGPNSPLY. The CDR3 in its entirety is CSSSQWTGGPNSPLYF.

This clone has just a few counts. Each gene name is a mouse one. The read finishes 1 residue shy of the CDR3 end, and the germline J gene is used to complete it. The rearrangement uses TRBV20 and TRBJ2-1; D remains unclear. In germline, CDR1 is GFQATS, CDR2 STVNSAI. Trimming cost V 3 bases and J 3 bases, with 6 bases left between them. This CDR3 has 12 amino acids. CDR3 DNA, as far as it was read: TGTGGTGCTAGAGGGATCTATGCTGAGCAGTTC. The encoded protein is CGARGIYAEQF. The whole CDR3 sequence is CGARGIYAEQFF.

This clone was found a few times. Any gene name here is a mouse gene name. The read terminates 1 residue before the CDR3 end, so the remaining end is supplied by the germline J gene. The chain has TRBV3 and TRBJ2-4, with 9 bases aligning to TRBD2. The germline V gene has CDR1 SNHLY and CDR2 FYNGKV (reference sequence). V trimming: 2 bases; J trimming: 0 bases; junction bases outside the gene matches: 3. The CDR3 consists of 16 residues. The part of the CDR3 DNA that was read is TGTGCCAGCAGCTTACTGGGGGGGTCTAGTCAAAACACCTTGTAC. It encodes CASSLLGGSSQNTLY. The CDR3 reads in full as CASSLLGGSSQNTLYF.

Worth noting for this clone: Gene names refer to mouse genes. The DNA read from the CDR3 is TGTGCCAGCGGGACTGGGGGGGGCTATGCTGAGCAGTTC. Translated: CASGTGGGYAEQF. The CDR3 as a whole reads CASGTGGGYAEQFF. The rearrangement uses TRBV13-2 and TRBJ2-1; 11 nucleotides align to TRBD2. The missing CDR3 end, 1 residue past where the read stops, is filled in from the germline J gene. The CDR3 loop spans 14 amino acids. With V trimmed by 5 bases and J by 3 bases, 1 base remained unmatched. CDR1 is NNHNN, CDR2 SYGAGS, per germline (reference sequence).

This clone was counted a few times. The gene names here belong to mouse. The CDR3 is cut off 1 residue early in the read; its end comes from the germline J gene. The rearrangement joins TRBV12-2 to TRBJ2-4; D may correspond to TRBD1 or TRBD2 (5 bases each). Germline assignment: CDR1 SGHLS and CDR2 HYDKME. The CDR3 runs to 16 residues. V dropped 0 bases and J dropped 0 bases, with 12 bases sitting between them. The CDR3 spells CASSLVWGPSQNTLYF. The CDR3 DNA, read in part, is TGTGCCAGCTCTCTCGTGTGGGGCCCTAGTCAAAACACCTTGTAC.

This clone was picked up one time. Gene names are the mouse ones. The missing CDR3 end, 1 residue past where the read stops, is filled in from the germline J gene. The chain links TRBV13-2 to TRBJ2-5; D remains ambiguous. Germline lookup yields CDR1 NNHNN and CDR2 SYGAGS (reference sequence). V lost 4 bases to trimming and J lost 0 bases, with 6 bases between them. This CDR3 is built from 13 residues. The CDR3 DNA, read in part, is TGTGCCAGCGGTAGAGGGAACCAAGACACCCAGTAC. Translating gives CASGRGNQDTQY. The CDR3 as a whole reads CASGRGNQDTQYF.

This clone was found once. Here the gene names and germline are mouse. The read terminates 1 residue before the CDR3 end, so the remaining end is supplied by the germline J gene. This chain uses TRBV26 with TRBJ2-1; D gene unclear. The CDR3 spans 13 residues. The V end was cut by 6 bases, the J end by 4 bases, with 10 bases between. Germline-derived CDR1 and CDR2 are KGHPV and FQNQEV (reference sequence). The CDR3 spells CASRNSLYAEQFF. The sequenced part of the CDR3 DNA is TGTGCCAGCAGGAACAGTCTATATGCTGAGCAGTTC.

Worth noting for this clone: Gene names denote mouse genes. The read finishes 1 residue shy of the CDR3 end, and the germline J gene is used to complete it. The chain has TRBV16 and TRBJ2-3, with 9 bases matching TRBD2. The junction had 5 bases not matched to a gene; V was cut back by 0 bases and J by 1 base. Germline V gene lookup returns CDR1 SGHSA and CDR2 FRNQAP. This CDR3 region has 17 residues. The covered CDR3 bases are TGTGCAAGCAGCTTAGATTTTGGGGGGGCGGGTGCAGAAACGCTGTAT. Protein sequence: CASSLDFGGAGAETLY. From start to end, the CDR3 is CASSLDFGGAGAETLYF. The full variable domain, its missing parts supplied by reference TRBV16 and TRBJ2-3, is NAGVIQTPRHKVTGKGQEATLWCEPISGHSAVFWYRQTIVQGLEFLTYFRNQAPIDDSGMPKERFSAQMPNQSHSTLKIQSTQPQDSAVYLCASSLDFGGAGAETLYFGSGTRLTVL.

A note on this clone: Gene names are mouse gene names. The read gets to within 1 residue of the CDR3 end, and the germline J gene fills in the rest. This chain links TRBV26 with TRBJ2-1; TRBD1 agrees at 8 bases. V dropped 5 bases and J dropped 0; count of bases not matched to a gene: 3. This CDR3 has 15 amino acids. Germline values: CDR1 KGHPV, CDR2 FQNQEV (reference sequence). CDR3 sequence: CASSRQGSNYAEQFF. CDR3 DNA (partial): TGTGCCAGCAGTAGACAGGGGTCTAACTATGCTGAGCAGTTC.

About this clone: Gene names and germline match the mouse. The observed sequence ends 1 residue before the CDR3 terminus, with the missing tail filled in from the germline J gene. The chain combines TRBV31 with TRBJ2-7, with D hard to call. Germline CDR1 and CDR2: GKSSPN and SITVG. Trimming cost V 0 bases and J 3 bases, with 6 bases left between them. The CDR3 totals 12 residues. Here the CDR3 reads CAWSLAVYEQYF. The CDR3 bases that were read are TGTGCCTGGAGTCTAGCCGTCTATGAACAGTAC.

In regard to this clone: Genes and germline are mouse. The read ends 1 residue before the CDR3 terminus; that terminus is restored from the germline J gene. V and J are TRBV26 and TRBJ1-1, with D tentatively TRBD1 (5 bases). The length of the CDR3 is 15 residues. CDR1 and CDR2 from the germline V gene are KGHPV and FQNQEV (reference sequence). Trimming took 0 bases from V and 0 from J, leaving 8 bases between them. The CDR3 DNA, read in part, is TGTGCCAGCAGTCTGTCGGTCAGGGCAAACACAGAAGTCTTC. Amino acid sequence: CASSLSVRANTEVF. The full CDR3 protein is CASSLSVRANTEVFF.

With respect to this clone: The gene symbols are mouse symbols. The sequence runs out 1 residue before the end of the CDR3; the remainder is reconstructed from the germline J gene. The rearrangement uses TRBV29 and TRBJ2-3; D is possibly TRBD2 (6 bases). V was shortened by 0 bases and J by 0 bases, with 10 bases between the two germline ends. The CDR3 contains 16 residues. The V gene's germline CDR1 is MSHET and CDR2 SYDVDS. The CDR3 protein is CASSLSGGISAETLYF. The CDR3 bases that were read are TGTGCTAGCAGTTTATCCGGGGGGATTAGTGCAGAAACGCTGTAT. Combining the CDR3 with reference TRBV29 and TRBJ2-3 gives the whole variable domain DMKVTQMPRYLIKRMGENVLLECGQDMSHETMYWYRQDPGLGLQLIYISYDVDSNSEGDIPKGYRVSRKKREHFSLILDSAKTNQTSVYFCASSLSGGISAETLYFGSGTRLTVL.

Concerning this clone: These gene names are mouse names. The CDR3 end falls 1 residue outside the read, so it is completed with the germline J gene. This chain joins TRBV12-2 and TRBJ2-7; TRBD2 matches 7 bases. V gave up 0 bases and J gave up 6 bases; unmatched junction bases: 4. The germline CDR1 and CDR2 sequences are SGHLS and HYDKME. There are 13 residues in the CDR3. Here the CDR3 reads CASSLDWDLEQYF. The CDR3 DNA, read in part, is TGTGCCAGCTCTCTCGACTGGGACCTTGAACAGTAC.

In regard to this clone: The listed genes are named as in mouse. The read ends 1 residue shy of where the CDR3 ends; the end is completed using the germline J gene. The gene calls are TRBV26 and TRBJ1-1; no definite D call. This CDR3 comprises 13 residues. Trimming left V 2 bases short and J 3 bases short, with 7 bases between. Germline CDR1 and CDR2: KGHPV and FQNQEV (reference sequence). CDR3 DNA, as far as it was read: TGTGCCAGCAGTCTGCCGGGATACACAGAAGTCTTC. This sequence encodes CASSLPGYTEVF. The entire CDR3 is CASSLPGYTEVFF. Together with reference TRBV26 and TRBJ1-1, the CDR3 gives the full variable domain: NSKVIQTPRYLVKGQGQKAKMRCIPEKGHPVVFWYQQNKNNEFKFLINFQNQEVLQQIDMTEKRFSAECPSNSPCSLEIQSSEAGDSALYLCASSLPGYTEVFFGKGTRLTVV.

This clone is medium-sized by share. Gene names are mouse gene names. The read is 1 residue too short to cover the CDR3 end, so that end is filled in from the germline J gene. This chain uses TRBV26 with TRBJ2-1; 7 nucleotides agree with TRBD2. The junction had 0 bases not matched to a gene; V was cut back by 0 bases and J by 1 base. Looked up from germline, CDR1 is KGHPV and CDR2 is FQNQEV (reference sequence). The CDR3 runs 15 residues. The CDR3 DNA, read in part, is TGTGCCAGCAGTCTGTCTGGGGGGAACTATGCTGAGCAGTTC. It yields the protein CASSLSGGNYAEQF. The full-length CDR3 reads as CASSLSGGNYAEQFF.

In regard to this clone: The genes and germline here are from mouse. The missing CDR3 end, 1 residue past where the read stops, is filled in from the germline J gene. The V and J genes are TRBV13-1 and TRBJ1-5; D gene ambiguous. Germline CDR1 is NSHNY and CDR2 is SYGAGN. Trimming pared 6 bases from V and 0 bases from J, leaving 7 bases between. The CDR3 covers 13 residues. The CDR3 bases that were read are TGTGCCAGCAACACAAATAACAACCAGGCTCCGCTT. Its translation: CASNTNNNQAPL. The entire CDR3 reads CASNTNNNQAPLF. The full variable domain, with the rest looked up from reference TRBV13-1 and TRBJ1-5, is EAAVTQSPRNKVTVTGGNVTLSCRQTNSHNYMYWYRQDTGHGLRLIHYSYGAGNLRIGDVPDGYKATRTTQEDFFLLLELASPSQTSLYFCASNTNNNQAPLFGEGTRLSVL.

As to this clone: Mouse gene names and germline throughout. CDR3 DNA, as far as it was read: TGTGCTAGCAGTAGGTGGGGGAGCTCCTATGAACAGTAC. It yields the protein CASSRWGSSYEQY. The CDR3 reads in full as CASSRWGSSYEQYF. The rearrangement joins TRBV17 to TRBJ2-7; a weak D match, TRBD2 (6 bases). The read halts 1 residue ahead of the CDR3 end, with the missing end drawn from the germline J gene. The germline V gene has CDR1 MNHDT and CDR2 YYDKIL. CDR3 length: 14 amino acids. Between the trimmed V and J ends, which lost 3 bases and 0 bases, there was a span of 9 bases.

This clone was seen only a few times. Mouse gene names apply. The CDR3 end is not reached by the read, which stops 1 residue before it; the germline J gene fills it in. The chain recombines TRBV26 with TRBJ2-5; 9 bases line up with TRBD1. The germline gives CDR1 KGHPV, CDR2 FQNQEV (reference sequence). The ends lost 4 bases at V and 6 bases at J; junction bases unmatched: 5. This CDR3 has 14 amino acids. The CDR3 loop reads CASSPGQGGDTQYF. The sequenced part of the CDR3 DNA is TGTGCCAGCAGTCCGGGACAGGGCGGCGACACCCAGTAC.

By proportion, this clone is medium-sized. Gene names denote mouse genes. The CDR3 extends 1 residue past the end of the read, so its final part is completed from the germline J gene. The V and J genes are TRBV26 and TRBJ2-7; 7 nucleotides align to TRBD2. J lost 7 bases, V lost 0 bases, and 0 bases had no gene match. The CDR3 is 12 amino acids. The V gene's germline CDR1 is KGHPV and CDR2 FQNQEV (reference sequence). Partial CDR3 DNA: TGTGCCAGCAGTCTGTCGGGGGGGGAACAGTAC. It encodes CASSLSGGEQY. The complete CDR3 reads CASSLSGGEQYF.

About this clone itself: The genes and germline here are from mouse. This CDR3 reads CASSLRGGQNTLYF. Partial CDR3 DNA: TGTGCAAGCAGCTTACGGGGGGGGCAAAACACCTTGTAC. The chain uses TRBV16 and TRBJ2-4, with TRBD2 identical over 7 bases. The read ends 1 residue before the CDR3 terminus; that terminus is restored from the germline J gene. The CDR3 runs 14 residues. The germline V gene has CDR1 SGHSA and CDR2 FRNQAP. Trimming at V came to 2 bases and at J to 3 bases, leaving 2 bases not matched to a gene.

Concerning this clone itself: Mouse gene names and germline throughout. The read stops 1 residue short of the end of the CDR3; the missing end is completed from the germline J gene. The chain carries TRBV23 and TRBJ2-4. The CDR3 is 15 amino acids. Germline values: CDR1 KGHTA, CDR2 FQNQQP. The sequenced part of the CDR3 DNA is TGCTCCAGCAGTCAATCGGGGCAGGGACAAAACACCTTGTAC. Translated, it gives CSSSQSGQGQNTLY. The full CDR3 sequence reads CSSSQSGQGQNTLYF. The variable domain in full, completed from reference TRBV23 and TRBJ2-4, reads DAAVTQKPRYLIKMKGQEAEMKCIPEKGHTAVFWYQQKQSKELKFLIYFQNQQPLDQIDMVKERFSAVCPSSSLCSLGIRTCEAEDSALYLCSSSQSGQGQNTLYFGAGTRLSVL.

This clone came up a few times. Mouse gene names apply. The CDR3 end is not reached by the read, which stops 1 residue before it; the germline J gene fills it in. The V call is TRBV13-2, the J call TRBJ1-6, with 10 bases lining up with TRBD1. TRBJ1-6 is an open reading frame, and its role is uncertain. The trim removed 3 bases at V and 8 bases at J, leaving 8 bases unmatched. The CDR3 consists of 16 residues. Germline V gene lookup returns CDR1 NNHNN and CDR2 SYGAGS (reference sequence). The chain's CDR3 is CASGGPRTGGDSPLYF. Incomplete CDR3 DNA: TGTGCCAGCGGTGGCCCCCGGACAGGGGGAGATTCGCCCCTCTAC.

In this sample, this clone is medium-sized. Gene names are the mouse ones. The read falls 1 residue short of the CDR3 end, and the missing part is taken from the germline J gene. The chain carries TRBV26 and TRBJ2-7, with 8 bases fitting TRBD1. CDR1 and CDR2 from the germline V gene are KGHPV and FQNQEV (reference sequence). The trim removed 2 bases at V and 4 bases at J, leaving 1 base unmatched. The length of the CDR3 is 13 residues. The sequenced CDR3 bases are TGTGCCAGCAGTCTGCGACAGGGGTATGAACAGTAC. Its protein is CASSLRQGYEQY. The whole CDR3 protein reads CASSLRQGYEQYF.

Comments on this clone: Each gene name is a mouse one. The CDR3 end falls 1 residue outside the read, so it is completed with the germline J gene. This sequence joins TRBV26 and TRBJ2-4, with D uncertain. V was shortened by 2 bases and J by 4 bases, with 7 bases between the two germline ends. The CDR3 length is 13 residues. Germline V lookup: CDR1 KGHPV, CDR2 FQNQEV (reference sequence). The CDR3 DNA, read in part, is TGTGCCAGCAGTCTGGTCCAGAAAAACACCTTGTAC. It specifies CASSLVQKNTLY. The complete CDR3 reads CASSLVQKNTLYF.

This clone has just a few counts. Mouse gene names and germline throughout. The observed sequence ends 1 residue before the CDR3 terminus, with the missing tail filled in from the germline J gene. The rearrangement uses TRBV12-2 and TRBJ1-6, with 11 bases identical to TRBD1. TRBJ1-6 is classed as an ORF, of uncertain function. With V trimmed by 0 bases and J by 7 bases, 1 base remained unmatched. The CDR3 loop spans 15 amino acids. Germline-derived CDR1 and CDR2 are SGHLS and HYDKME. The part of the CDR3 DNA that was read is TGTGCCAGCTCTCTCAGGACAGGGGGCAATTCGCCCCTCTAC. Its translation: CASSLRTGGNSPLY. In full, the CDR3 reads CASSLRTGGNSPLYF.

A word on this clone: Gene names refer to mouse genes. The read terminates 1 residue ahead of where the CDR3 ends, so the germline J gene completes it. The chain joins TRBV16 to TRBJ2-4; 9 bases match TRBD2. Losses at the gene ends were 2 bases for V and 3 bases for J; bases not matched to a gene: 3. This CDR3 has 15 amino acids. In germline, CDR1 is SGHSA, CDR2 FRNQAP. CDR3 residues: CASSLRGGAQNTLYF. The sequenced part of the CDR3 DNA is TGTGCAAGCAGCTTACGTGGGGGGGCCCAAAACACCTTGTAC.